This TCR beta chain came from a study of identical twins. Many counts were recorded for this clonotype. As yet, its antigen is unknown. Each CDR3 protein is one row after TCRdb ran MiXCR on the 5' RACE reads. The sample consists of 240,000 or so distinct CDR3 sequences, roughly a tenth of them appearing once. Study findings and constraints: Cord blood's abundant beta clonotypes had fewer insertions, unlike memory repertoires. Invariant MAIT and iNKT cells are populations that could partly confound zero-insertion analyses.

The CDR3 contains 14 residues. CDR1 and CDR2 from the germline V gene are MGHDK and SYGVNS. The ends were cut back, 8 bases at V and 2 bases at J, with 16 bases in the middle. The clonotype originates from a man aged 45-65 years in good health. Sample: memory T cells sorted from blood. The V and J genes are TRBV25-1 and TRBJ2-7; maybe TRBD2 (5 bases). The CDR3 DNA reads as TGTGCCAGCTCTCACGAGGGAAATACCTACGAGCAGTACTTC. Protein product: CASSHEGNTYEQYF.